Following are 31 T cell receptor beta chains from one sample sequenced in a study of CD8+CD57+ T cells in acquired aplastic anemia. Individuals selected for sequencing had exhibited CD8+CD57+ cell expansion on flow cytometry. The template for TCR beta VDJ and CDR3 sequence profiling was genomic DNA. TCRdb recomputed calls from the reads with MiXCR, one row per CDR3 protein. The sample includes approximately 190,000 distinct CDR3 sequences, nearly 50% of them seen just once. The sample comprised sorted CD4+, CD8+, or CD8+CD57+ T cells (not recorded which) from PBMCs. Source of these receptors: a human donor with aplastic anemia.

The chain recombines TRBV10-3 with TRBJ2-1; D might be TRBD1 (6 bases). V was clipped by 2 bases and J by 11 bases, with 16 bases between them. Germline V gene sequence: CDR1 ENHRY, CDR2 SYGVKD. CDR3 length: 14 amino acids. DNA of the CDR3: TGTGCCATCAGTGAGATAGGGGACACCTCCAAGCAGTTCTTC. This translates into CAISEIGDTSKQFF.

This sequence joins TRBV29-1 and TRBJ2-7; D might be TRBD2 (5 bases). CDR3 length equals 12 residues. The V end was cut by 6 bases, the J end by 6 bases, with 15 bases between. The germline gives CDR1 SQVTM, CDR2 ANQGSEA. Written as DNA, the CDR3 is TGCAGCGTCAACGTTGAGGGCCCCGAGCAGTACTTC. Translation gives CSVNVEGPEQYF.

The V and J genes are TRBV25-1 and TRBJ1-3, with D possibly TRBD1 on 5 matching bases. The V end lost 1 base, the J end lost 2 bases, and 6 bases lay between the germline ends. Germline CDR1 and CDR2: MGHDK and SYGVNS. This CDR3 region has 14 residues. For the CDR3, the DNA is TGTGCCAGCAGTGAATCGGGGGCTGGAAACACCATATATTTT. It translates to CASSESGAGNTIYF.

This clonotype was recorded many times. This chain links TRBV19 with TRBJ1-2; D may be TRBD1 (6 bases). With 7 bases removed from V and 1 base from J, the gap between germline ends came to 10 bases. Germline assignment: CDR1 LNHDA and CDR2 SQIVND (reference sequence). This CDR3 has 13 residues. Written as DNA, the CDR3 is TGTGCCAGTACCCGGACAGATAACTATGGCTACACCTTC. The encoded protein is CASTRTDNYGYTF.

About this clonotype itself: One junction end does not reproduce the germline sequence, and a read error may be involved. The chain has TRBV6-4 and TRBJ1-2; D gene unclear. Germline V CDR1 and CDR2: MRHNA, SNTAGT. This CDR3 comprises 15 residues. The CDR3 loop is CASSYSRGSQVGYTF. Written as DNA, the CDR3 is TGTGCCAGCAGTTACTCGAGAGGGTCTCAGGTTGGCTACACCTTC.

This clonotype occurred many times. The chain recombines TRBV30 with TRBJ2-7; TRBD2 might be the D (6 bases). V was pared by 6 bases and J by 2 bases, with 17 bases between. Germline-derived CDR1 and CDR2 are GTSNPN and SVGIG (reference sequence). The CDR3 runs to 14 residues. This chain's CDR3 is CACIKDYPAYEQYF. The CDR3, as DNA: TGTGCCTGTATTAAGGACTACCCCGCCTACGAGCAGTACTTC.

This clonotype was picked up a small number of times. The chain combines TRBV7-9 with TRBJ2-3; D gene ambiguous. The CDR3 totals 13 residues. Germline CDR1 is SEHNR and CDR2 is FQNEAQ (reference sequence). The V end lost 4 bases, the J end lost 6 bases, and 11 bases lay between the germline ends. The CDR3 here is CASSSSPSDTQYF. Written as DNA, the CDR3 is TGTGCCAGCAGCTCCTCCCCCTCCGATACGCAGTATTTT.

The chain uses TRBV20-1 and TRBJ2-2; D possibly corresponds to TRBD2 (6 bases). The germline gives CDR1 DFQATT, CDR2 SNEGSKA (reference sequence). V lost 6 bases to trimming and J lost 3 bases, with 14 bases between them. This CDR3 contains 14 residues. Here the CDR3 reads CSARWGGDTGELFF. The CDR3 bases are TGCAGTGCCAGGTGGGGCGGGGACACCGGGGAGCTGTTTTTT.

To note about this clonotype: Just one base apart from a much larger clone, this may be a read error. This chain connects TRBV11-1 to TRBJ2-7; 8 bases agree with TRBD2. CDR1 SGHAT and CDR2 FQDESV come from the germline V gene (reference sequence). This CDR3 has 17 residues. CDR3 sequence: CASSSLVSGGVSYEQYF. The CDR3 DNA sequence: TGCGCCAGCAGCTCCTTAGTGAGCGGGGGCGTCTCCTACGAGCAGTACTTC.

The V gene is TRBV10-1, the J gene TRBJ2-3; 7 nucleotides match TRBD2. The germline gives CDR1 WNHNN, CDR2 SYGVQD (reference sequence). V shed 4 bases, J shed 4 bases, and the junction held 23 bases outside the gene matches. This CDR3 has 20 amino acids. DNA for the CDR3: TGCGCCAGCAGTGGTTGGGGAGGGTTGGCACACCGGGGAGCATCAGATACGCAGTATTTT. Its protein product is CASSGWGGLAHRGASDTQYF.

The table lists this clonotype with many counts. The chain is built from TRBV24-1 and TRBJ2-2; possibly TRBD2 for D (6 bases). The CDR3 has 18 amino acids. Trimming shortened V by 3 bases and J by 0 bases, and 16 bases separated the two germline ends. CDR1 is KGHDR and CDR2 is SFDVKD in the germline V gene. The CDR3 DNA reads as TGTGCCACCAGTGATCCCCAGGGCGGGACCTCGAACACCGGGGAGCTGTTTTTT. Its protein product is CATSDPQGGTSNTGELFF.

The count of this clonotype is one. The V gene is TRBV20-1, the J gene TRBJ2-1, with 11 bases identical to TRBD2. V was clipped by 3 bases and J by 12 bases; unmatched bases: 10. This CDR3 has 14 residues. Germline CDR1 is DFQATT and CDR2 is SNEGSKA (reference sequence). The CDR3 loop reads CSARHSSGRIRQFF. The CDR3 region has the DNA TGCAGTGCTAGGCACTCTAGCGGGAGGATTCGGCAGTTCTTC.

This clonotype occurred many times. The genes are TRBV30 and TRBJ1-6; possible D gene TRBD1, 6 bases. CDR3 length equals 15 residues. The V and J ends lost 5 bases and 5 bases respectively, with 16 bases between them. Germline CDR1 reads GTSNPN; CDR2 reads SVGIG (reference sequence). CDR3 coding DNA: TGTGCCTGGGCCAACGGACAGATTGATAATTCACCCCTCCACTTT. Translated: CAWANGQIDNSPLHF.

The CDR3 reads CASSMARHEQYF. CDR3 DNA: TGTGCCAGTAGTATGGCCAGGCACGAGCAGTACTTC. The J gene is TRBJ2-7, the V gene TRBV19; D not certain. The length of the CDR3 is 12 residues. V lost 3 bases to trimming and J lost 5 bases, with 8 bases between them. CDR1 and CDR2 (germline): LNHDA, SQIVND (reference sequence).

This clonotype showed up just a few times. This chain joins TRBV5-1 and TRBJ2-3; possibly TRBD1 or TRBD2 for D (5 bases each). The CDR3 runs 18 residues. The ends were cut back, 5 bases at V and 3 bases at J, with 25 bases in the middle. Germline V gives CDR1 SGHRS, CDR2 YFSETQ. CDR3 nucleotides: TGCGCCAGCAGTCCTGGGCACGCCGGGACCCTTCGAACAGATACGCAGTATTTT. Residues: CASSPGHAGTLRTDTQYF.

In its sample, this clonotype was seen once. The CDR3 region is CATTQGVGGVAEKLFF. CDR3 DNA sequence: TGTGCCACCACACAAGGGGTGGGGGGTGTCGCTGAAAAACTGTTTTTT. The chain couples TRBV9 to TRBJ1-4, with a weak D call TRBD1 (5 bases). Trimming removed 9 bases from V and 7 bases from J, with 25 bases in between. CDR1 SGDLS and CDR2 YYNGEE come from the germline V gene. This CDR3 region has 16 residues.

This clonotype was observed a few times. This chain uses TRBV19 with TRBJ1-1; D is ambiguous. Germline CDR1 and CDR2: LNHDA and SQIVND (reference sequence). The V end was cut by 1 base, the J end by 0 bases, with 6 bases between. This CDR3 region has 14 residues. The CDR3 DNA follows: TGTGCCAGTAGTATAGGGCAAGTGAACACTGAAGCTTTCTTT. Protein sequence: CASSIGQVNTEAFF.

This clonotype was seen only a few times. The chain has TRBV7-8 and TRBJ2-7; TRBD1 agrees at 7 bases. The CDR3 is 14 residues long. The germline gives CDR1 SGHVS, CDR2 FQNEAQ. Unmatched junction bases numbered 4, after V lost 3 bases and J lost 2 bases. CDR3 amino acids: CASSFKTGPYEQYF. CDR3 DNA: TGTGCCAGCAGCTTTAAGACAGGGCCCTACGAGCAGTACTTC. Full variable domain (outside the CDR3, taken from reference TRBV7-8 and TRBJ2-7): GAGVSQSPRYKVAKRGQDVALRCDPISGHVSLFWYQQALGQGPEFLTYFQNEAQLDKSGLPSDRFFAERPEGSVSTLKIQRTQQEDSAVYLCASSFKTGPYEQYFGPGTRLTVT.

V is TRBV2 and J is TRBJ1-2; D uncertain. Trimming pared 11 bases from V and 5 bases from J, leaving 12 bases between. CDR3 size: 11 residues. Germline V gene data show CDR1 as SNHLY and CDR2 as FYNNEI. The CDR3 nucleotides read TGTGCCGCCTTGGGGAGTTATGGCTACACCTTC. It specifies CAALGSYGYTF. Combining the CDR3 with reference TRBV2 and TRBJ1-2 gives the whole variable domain EPEVTQTPSHQVTQMGQEVILRCVPISNHLYFYWYRQILGQKVEFLVSFYNNEISEKSEIFDDQFSVERPDGSNFTLKIRSTKLEDSAMYFCAALGSYGYTFGSGTRLTVV.

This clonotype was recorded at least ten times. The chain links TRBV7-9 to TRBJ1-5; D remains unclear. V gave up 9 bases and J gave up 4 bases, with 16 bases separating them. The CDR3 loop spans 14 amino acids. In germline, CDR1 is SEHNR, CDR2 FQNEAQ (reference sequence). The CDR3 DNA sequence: TGTGCCAGAGTGGGCAGGCCTTTAAATCAGCCCCAGCATTTT. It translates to CARVGRPLNQPQHF.

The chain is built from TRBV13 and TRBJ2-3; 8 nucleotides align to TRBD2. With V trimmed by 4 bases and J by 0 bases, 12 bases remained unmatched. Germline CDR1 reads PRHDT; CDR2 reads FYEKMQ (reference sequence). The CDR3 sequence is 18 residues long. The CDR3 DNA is TGTGCCAGCAGCTCCCCTCCGGCTAGCGGGCCTAGCACAGATACGCAGTATTTT. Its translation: CASSSPPASGPSTDTQYF.

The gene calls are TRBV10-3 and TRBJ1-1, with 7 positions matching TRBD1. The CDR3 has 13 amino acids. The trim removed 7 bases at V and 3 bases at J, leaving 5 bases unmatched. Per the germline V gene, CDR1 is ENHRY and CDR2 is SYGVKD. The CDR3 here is CAIKRGLDTEAFF. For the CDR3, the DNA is TGTGCCATCAAAAGGGGGCTAGACACTGAAGCTTTCTTT.

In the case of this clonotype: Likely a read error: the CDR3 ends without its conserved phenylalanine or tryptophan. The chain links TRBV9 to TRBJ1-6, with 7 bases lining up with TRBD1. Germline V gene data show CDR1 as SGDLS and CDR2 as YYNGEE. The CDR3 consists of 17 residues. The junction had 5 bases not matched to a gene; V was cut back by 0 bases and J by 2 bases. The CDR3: CASSVAGQPTYNSPLHL. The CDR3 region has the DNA TGTGCCAGCAGCGTAGCGGGACAGCCGACCTATAATTCACCCCTCCACCTT.

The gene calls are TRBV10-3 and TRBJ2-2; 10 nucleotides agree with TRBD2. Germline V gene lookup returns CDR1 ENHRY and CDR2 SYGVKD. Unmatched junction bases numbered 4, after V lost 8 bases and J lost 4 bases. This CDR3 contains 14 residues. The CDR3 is CAISGTSVTGELFF. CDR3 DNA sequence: TGTGCCATCTCCGGGACTAGCGTCACCGGGGAGCTGTTTTTT.

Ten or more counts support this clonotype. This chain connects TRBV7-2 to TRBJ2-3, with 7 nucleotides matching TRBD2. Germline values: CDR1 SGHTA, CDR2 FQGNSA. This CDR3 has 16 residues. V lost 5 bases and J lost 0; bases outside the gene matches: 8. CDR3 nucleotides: TGTGCCAGCAGCCGGCAAGCGGGAACAAGCACAGATACGCAGTATTTT. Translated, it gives CASSRQAGTSTDTQYF. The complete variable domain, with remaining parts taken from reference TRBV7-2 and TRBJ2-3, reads GAGVSQSPSNKVTEKGKDVELRCDPISGHTALYWYRQSLGQGLEFLIYFQGNSAPDKSGLPSDRFSAERTGGSVSTLTIQRTQQEDSAVYLCASSRQAGTSTDTQYFGPGTRLTVL.

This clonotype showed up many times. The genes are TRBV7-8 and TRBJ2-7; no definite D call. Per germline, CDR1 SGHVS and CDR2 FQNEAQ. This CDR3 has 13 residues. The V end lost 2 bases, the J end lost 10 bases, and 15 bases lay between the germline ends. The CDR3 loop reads CASSLSHTDRQYF. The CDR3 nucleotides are TGTGCCAGCAGCTTATCCCACACAGACCGTCAGTACTTC.

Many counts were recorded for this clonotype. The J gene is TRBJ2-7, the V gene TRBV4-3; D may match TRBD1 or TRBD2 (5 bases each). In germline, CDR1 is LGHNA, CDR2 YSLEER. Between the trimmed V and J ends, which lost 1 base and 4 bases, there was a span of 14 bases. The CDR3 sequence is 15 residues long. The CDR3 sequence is CASSQADPGGYEQYF. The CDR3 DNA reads TGCGCCAGCAGCCAAGCTGATCCTGGGGGATACGAGCAGTACTTC.

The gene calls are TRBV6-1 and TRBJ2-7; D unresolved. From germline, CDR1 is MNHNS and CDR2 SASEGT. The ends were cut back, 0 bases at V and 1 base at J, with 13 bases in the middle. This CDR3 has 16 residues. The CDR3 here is CASSEAVAPRSYEQYF. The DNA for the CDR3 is TGTGCCAGCAGTGAAGCGGTGGCCCCTCGATCCTACGAGCAGTACTTC.

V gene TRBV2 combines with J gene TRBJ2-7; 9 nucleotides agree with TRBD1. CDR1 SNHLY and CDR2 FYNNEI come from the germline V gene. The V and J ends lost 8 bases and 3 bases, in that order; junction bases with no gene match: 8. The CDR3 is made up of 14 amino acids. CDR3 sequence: CASASQGAVYEQYF. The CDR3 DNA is TGTGCCAGCGCGTCACAGGGGGCGGTCTACGAGCAGTACTTC.

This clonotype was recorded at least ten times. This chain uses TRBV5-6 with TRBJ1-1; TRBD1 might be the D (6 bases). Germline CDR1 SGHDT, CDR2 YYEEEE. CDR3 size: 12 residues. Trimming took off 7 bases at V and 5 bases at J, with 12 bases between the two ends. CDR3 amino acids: CASATGKTEAFF. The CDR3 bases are TGTGCCAGCGCAACAGGGAAAACTGAAGCTTTCTTT.

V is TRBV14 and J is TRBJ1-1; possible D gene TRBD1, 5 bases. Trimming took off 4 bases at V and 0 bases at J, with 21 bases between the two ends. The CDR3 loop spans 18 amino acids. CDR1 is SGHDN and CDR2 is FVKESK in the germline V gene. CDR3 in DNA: TGTGCCAGCAGCCTCGATGCTCCTGGGACGGGTCTGAACACTGAAGCTTTCTTT. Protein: CASSLDAPGTGLNTEAFF.